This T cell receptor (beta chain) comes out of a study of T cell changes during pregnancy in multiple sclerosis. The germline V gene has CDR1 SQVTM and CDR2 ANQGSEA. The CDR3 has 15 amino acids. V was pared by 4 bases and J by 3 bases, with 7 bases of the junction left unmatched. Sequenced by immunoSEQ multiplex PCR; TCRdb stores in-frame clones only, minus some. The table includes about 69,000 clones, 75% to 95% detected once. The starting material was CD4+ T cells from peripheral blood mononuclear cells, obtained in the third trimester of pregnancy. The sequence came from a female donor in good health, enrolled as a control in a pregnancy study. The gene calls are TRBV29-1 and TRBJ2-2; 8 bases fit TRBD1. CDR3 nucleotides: TGCAGCGTTGGAGGGCTGGGACAGGACACCGGGGAGCTGTTTTTT. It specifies CSVGGLGQDTGELFF.